This passage covers 21 T cell receptor beta chains from one sample sequenced in a study of a mutant IDH1 vaccine in newly diagnosed glioma. Sample time point: baseline, week 1 (first vaccination visit). Treatment described: pre-vaccination baseline after standard-of-care therapy. The protocol was immunoSEQ multiplex PCR, while the TCRdb copy is restricted to in-frame clones and leaves out a portion. The sample lists around 60,000 clones, about 90% seen once, with 2.6% in the top ten. This specimen consisted of PBMCs, obtained from a glioma patient treated with radiotherapy, temozolomide or both. Source of these receptors: a middle-aged man with glioma.

J is TRBJ1-4 and V is TRBV4-3; TRBD1 aligns across 10 bases. J lost 7 bases, V lost 0 bases, and 11 bases had no gene match. Per the germline V gene, CDR1 is LGHNA and CDR2 is YSLEER. This CDR3 spans 18 amino acids. Here the CDR3 DNA reads TGCGCCAGCAGCCAAGATCGACAGGGGGCAATGTTTGGTGAAAAACTGTTTTTT. Translating gives CASSQDRQGAMFGEKLFF.

The genes are TRBV7-6 and TRBJ2-1; D is unclear. CDR1 is SGHVS, CDR2 FNYEAQ, per germline. Trimming pared 5 bases from V and 9 bases from J, leaving 14 bases between. The CDR3 runs 13 residues. The chain's CDR3 is CASSRTTALEQFF. The CDR3 DNA sequence: TGTGCCAGCAGCCGTACGACGGCTCTTGAGCAGTTCTTC.

V gene TRBV29-1 combines with J gene TRBJ2-1, with a possible D match to TRBD1 (5 bases). There are 16 residues in the CDR3. The germline V and J ends were trimmed by 6 bases and 6 bases, with 24 bases remaining between them. The germline CDR1 and CDR2 sequences are SQVTM and ANQGSEA. The CDR3 DNA follows: TGCAGCGTCACCCCCCACCTTGACAGCTCGGGCAATGAGCAGTTCTTC. Residues: CSVTPHLDSSGNEQFF.

The rearrangement joins TRBV9 to TRBJ2-2; possibly TRBD1 for D (6 bases). From germline, CDR1 is SGDLS and CDR2 YYNGEE. The germline V and J ends were trimmed by 4 bases and 0 bases, with 16 bases remaining between them. This CDR3 is 17 amino acids long. The CDR3 DNA follows: TGTGCCAGCAGCCCAGACCCCTCAGGGGCGAACACCGGGGAGCTGTTTTTT. Encoded protein: CASSPDPSGANTGELFF.

The chain carries TRBV4-1 and TRBJ2-3; D is unclear. The CDR3 runs 14 residues. Germline V gene data show CDR1 as MGHRA and CDR2 as YSYEKL. The ends were cut back, 0 bases at V and 4 bases at J, with 8 bases in the middle. The CDR3 bases are TGCGCCAGCAGCCAAGATTTCCGTGCAGATACGCAGTATTTT. Translating gives CASSQDFRADTQYF.

The chain is built from TRBV9 and TRBJ2-7, with 13 nucleotides matching TRBD2. The V segment lost 7 bases and the J segment 2 bases; nucleotides outside the gene matches: 12. CDR1 and CDR2 from the germline V gene are SGDLS and YYNGEE. The CDR3 length is 17 residues. CDR3: CASSSTGTSGDPYEQYF. CDR3 bases: TGTGCCAGCTCCTCCACCGGGACTAGCGGGGATCCCTACGAGCAGTACTTC.

The rearrangement joins TRBV10-3 to TRBJ1-1, with D uncertain. Trimming removed 3 bases from V and 4 bases from J, with 12 bases in between. Germline V gene sequence: CDR1 ENHRY, CDR2 SYGVKD. The CDR3 is 14 amino acids. CDR3 bases: TGTGCCATCAGTGATGGCTACCCAGGCACTGAAGCTTTCTTT. Amino acids: CAISDGYPGTEAFF.

This chain uses TRBV4-3 with TRBJ1-3; 7 bases align to TRBD1. J was trimmed by 3 bases and V by 1 base; bases with no gene match: 6. Germline CDR1 and CDR2: LGHNA and YSLEER. The CDR3 consists of 16 residues. The CDR3 region has the DNA TGCGCCAGCAGCCAAGGAGCAGGGGGTGTTGGAAACACCATATATTTT. This translates into CASSQGAGGVGNTIYF.

J is TRBJ2-6 and V is TRBV7-2; TRBD1 aligns across 8 bases. Germline trimming cut 4 bases from V and 0 bases from J; bases unmatched to any gene: 8. The CDR3 runs 18 residues. The germline V gene encodes CDR1 SGHTA and CDR2 FQGNSA. The CDR3 DNA follows: TGTGCCAGCAGCTCGACAGGGGTCCTCAACTCTGGGGCCAACGTCCTGACTTTC. It yields the protein CASSSTGVLNSGANVLTF.

V gene TRBV9 combines with J gene TRBJ2-2; D could derive from TRBD1 or TRBD2 (5 bases each). V was clipped by 0 bases and J by 4 bases, with 10 bases between them. CDR1 SGDLS and CDR2 YYNGEE come from the germline V gene. This CDR3 has 15 residues. CDR3 in amino acids: CASSVARGPTGELFF. The CDR3 bases are TGTGCCAGCAGCGTAGCTCGGGGACCCACCGGGGAGCTGTTTTTT.

J is TRBJ2-3 and V is TRBV7-6; 12 nucleotides align to TRBD2. V trimming: 5 bases; J trimming: 6 bases; junction bases outside the gene matches: 6. The CDR3 length is 15 residues. Germline CDR1 is SGHVS and CDR2 is FNYEAQ. CDR3 DNA sequence: TGTGCCAGCAGCCCGGGACTAGCGGGTGGGGATACGCAGTATTTT. Its translation: CASSPGLAGGDTQYF.

The chain carries TRBV2 and TRBJ2-7, with D unresolved. V shed 5 bases and J shed 0 bases, with 17 bases lying between them. This CDR3 comprises 16 residues. Germline loops: CDR1 SNHLY, CDR2 FYNNEI. CDR3: CASSLTSLVISYEQYF. In nucleotides, the CDR3 is TGTGCCAGCAGTTTAACATCCCTCGTAATCTCCTACGAGCAGTACTTC.

Only one count was recorded for this clone. The rearrangement uses TRBV10-1 and TRBJ2-2; D not resolved. CDR1 is WNHNN and CDR2 is SYGVQD in the germline V gene (reference sequence). V was pared by 4 bases and J by 7 bases, with 13 bases between. The length of the CDR3 is 14 residues. The CDR3 sequence is CASSASLKGGELFF. DNA of the CDR3: TGCGCCAGCAGTGCTTCGCTGAAGGGCGGGGAGCTGTTTTTT.

In this sample, this clone turned up once. V and J are TRBV2 and TRBJ2-1; D not resolved. Looked up from germline, CDR1 is SNHLY and CDR2 is FYNNEI. This CDR3 is built from 17 residues. V was clipped by 3 bases and J by 4 bases, with 19 bases between them. CDR3 DNA: TGTGCCAGCAGTGAGGATCGGGTAGTAGGATCTTACAATGAGCAGTTCTTC. This translates into CASSEDRVVGSYNEQFF. Based on the CDR3 plus reference TRBV2 and TRBJ2-1, the full variable domain is EPEVTQTPSHQVTQMGQEVILRCVPISNHLYFYWYRQILGQKVEFLVSFYNNEISEKSEIFDDQFSVERPDGSNFTLKIRSTKLEDSAMYFCASSEDRVVGSYNEQFFGPGTRLTVL.

The rearrangement uses TRBV19 and TRBJ1-1; 9 bases align to TRBD1. CDR1 is LNHDA, CDR2 SQIVND, per germline (reference sequence). The ends lost 7 bases at V and 6 bases at J; junction bases unmatched: 12. The CDR3 length is 15 residues. CDR3 sequence (DNA): TGTGCCAGTACCCATTTCCCGGGACAGGGATCTGAAGCTTTCTTT. Translated, it gives CASTHFPGQGSEAFF.

The chain couples TRBV6-5 to TRBJ1-3; D not certain. This CDR3 spans 11 amino acids. Germline loops: CDR1 MNHEY, CDR2 SVGAGI. Trimming cost V 8 bases and J 0 bases, with 2 bases left between them. In DNA form, the CDR3 reads TGTGCCAGCCACTCTGGAAACACCATATATTTT. Amino acids: CASHSGNTIYF.

With respect to this clone: At one end the junction does not follow the germline gene, possibly because of a read error. The CDR3 nucleotides read TGTGCCCGCAGCTTGCGACAGGCAGGGGATGAAAAACTGTTTTTT. Translation: CARSLRQAGDEKLFF. This chain connects TRBV5-4 to TRBJ1-4, with a tentative D call TRBD1 (6 bases). Germline V CDR1 and CDR2: SGHNT, YYREEE (reference sequence). The CDR3 runs 15 residues.

CDR3 residues: CASSPRLDSYEQYF. The CDR3 coding sequence is TGTGCCAGCAGCCCTAGACTGGACTCCTACGAGCAGTACTTC. The chain employs TRBV5-5 and TRBJ2-7; D is unresolved. The CDR3 spans 14 residues. From germline, CDR1 is SGHKS and CDR2 YYEKEE (reference sequence). The V end was cut by 4 bases, the J end by 0 bases, with 11 bases between.

V and J are TRBV7-9 and TRBJ1-2, with D perhaps matching TRBD1 (6 bases). Germline values: CDR1 SEHNR, CDR2 FQNEAQ (reference sequence). The CDR3 contains 14 residues. The germline V and J ends were trimmed by 5 bases and 3 bases, with 13 bases remaining between them. The CDR3 coding sequence is TGTGCCAGCAGCACAGGGTCGTTCCACTATGGCTACACCTTC. This codes for CASSTGSFHYGYTF.

This chain links TRBV30 with TRBJ2-1; tentative D call: TRBD2 (5 bases). The CDR3 consists of 11 residues. The ends were cut back, 4 bases at V and 12 bases at J, with 13 bases in the middle. Germline V gene lookup returns CDR1 GTSNPN and CDR2 SVGIG (reference sequence). The CDR3 DNA sequence: TGTGCCTGGAACACGGGATCAGCGCAGTTCTTC. Residues: CAWNTGSAQFF.

The chain recombines TRBV9 with TRBJ1-1; the D is unclear. This CDR3 is 15 amino acids long. Germline values: CDR1 SGDLS, CDR2 YYNGEE. V lost 0 bases and J lost 1, with 10 bases in between. CDR3 nucleotides: TGTGCCAGCAGCGTAGATGACGGACCGAACACTGAAGCTTTCTTT. Amino acids: CASSVDDGPNTEAFF.